This TCR beta chain was sequenced for a study of OX40 agonist ivuxolimab in advanced cancers. Method: immunoSEQ multiplex PCR; TCRdb's copy keeps in-frame clones and lacks some. The table lists 40,000 to 45,000 clones, approximately 84% of them singletons. By share, this clone ranks as medium-sized. CDR1 is SGHVS and CDR2 is FQNEAQ in the germline V gene. The CDR3 totals 13 residues. V dropped 3 bases and J dropped 10 bases, with 13 bases sitting between them. This TCR was recovered from an adult with an advanced solid tumor such as melanoma, head and neck, liver or kidney cancer. The rearrangement joins TRBV7-8 to TRBJ2-1; tentatively, D is TRBD1 or TRBD2 (5 bases each). The sequences come from CD4+ or CD8+ T cells sorted from blood, collected in a trial of the OX40 agonist ivuxolimab. Here the CDR3 reads CASSLGSRGEQFF. The CDR3 nucleotides read TGTGCCAGCAGCTTGGGGTCGAGGGGAGAGCAGTTCTTC.